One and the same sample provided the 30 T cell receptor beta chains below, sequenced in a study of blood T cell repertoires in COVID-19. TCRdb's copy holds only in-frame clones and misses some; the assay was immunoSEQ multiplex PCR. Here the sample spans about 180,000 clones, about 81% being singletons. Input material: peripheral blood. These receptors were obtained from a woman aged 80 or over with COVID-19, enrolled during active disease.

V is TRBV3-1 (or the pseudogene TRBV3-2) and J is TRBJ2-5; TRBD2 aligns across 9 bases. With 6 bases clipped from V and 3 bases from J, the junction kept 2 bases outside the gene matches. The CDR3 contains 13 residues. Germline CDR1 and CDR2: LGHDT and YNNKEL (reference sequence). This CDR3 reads CASSRLAEETQYF. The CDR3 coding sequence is TGTGCCAGCAGTCGACTAGCGGAAGAGACCCAGTACTTC.

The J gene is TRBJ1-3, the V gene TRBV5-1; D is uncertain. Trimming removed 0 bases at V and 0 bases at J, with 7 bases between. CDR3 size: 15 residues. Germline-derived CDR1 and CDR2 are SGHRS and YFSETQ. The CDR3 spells CASSLDGYSGNTIYF. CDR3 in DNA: TGCGCCAGCAGCTTGGACGGTTACTCTGGAAACACCATATATTTT.

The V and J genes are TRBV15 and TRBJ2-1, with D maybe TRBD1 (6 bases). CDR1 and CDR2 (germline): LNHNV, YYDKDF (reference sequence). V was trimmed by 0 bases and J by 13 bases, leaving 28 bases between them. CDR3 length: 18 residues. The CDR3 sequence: CATSRDWVGVKSGTTQFF. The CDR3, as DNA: TGTGCCACCAGCAGAGATTGGGTCGGGGTAAAATCCGGGACAACCCAGTTCTTC.

CDR3 sequence reads: CASSQTSGGLTDTQYF. Here the CDR3 DNA reads TGTGCCAGCAGTCAAACTAGCGGGGGGCTCACAGATACGCAGTATTTT. The rearrangement links TRBV11-3 to TRBJ2-3, with 12 bases fitting TRBD2. The germline CDR1 and CDR2 sequences are SGHNT and YENEEA. The trim removed 6 bases at V and 2 bases at J, leaving 6 bases unmatched. This CDR3 spans 16 amino acids.

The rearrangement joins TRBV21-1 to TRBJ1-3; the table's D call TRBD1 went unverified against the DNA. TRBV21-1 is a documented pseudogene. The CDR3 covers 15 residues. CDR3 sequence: CASSLQGTSGNTIYF. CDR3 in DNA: TGTGCCAGTTCCCTACAGGGGACCTCTGGAAACACCATATATTTT.

CDR3 sequence: CASSPGGYEQYF. The DNA of the CDR3 is TGTGCCAGCAGCCCAGGTGGCTACGAGCAGTACTTC. This chain joins TRBV5-5 and TRBJ2-7, with D unclear. V was trimmed by 4 bases and J by 3 bases, leaving 8 bases between them. Germline loops: CDR1 SGHKS, CDR2 YYEKEE (reference sequence). The CDR3 is 12 residues long.

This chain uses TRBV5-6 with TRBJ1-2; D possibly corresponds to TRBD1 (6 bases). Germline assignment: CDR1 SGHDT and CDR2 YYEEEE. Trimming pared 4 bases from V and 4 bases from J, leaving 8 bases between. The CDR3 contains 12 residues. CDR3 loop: CASSVDSYGYTF. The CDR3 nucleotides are TGTGCCAGCAGCGTGGACAGCTATGGCTACACCTTC. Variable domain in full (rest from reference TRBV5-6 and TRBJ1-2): DAGVTQSPTHLIKTRGQQVTLRCSPKSGHDTVSWYQQALGQGPQFIFQYYEEEERQRGNFPDRFSGHQFPNYSSELNVNALLLGDSALYLCASSVDSYGYTFGSGTRLTVV.

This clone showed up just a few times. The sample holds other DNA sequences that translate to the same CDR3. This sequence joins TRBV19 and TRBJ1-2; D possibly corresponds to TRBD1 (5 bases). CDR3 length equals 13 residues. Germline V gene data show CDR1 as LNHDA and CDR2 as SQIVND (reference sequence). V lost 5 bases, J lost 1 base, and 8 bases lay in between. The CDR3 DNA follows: TGTGCCAGTAGTTGGACACTTAACTATGGCTACACCTTC. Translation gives CASSWTLNYGYTF. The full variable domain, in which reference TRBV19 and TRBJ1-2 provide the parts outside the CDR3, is DGGITQSPKYLFRKEGQNVTLSCEQNLNHDAMYWYRQDPGQGLRLIYYSQIVNDFQKGDIAEGYSVSREKKESFPLTVTSAQKNPTAFYLCASSWTLNYGYTFGSGTRLTVV.

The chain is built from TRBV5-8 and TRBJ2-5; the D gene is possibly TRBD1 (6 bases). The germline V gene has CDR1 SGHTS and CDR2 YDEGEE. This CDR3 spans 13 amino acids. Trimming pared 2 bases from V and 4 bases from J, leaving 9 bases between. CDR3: CASSFTGLETQYF. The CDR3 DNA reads TGTGCCAGCAGCTTTACAGGGTTAGAGACCCAGTACTTC. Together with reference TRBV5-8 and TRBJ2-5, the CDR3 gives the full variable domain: EAGVTQSPTHLIKTRGQQATLRCSPISGHTSVYWYQQALGLGLQFLLWYDEGEERNRGNFPPRFSGRQFPNYSSELNVNALELEDSALYLCASSFTGLETQYFGPGTRLLVL.

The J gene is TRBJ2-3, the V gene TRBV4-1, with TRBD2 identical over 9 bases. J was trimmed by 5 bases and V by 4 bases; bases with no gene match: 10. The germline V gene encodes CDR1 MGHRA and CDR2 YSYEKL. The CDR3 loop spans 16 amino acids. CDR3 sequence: CASSPELRGGIDTQYF. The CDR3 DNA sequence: TGCGCCAGCAGCCCAGAGTTGCGGGGGGGTATAGATACGCAGTATTTT.

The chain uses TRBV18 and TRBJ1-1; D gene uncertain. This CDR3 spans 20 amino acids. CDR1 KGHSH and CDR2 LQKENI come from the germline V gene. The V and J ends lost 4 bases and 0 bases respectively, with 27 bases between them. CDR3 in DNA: TGTGCCAGCTCACTCGTTGATAATCCGAATCTTAGTGAGTTGAACACTGAAGCTTTCTTT. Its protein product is CASSLVDNPNLSELNTEAFF. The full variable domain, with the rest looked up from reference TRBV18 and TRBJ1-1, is NAGVMQNPRHLVRRRGQEARLRCSPMKGHSHVYWYRQLPEEGLKFMVYLQKENIIDESGMPKERFSAEFPKEGPSILRIQQVVRGDSAAYFCASSLVDNPNLSELNTEAFFGQGTRLTVV.

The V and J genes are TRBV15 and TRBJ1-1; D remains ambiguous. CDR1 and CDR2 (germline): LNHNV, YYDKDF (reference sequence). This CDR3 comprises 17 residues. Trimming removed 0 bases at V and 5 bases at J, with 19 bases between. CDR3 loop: CATSRDFFTEWKTEAFF. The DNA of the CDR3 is TGTGCCACCAGCAGAGATTTCTTCACAGAGTGGAAAACTGAAGCTTTCTTT.

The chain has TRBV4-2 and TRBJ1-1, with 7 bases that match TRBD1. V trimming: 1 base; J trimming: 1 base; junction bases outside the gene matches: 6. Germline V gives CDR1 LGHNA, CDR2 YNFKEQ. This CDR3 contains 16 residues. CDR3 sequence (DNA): TGTGCCAGCAGCCAAGGGGTAGGGGGCAGGAACACTGAAGCTTTCTTT. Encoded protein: CASSQGVGGRNTEAFF.

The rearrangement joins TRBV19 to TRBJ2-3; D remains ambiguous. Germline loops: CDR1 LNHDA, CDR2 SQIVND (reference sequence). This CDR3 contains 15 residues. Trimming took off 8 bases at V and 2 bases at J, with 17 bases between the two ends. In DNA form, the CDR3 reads TGTGCCAGTTCCCCCGAGGTGGTCAACACAGATACGCAGTATTTT. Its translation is CASSPEVVNTDTQYF.

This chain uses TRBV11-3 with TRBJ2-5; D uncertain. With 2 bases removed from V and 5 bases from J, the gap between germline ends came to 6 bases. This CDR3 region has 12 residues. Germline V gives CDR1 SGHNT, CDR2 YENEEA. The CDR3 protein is CASSLFVETQYF. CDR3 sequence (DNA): TGTGCCAGCAGCTTATTCGTGGAGACCCAGTACTTC.

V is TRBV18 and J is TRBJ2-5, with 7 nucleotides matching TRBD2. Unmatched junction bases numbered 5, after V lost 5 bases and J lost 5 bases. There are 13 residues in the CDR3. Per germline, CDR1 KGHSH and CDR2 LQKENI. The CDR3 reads CASSFSGEETQYF. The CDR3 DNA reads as TGTGCCAGCTCATTCAGCGGGGAGGAGACCCAGTACTTC.

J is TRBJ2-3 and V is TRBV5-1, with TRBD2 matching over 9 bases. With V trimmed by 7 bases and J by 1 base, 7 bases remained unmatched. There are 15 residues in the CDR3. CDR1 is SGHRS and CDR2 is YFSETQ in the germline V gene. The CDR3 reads CASSLREGGTDTQYF. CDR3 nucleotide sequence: TGCGCCAGCTCTTTGCGGGAGGGTGGCACAGATACGCAGTATTTT. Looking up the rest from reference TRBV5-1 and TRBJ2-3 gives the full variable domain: KAGVTQTPRYLIKTRGQQVTLSCSPISGHRSVSWYQQTPGQGLQFLFEYFSETQRNKGNFPGRFSGRQFSNSRSEMNVSTLELGDSALYLCASSLREGGTDTQYFGPGTRLTVL.

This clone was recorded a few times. In DNA form, the CDR3 reads TGTGCCAGTAGTTACGCCGGAGGTTCCGAGCAGTACTTC. Residues: CASSYAGGSEQYF. The chain combines TRBV19 with TRBJ2-7; D might be TRBD2 (5 bases). The V and J ends lost 5 bases and 6 bases respectively, with 14 bases between them. This CDR3 has 13 amino acids. CDR1 is LNHDA, CDR2 SQIVND, per germline (reference sequence).

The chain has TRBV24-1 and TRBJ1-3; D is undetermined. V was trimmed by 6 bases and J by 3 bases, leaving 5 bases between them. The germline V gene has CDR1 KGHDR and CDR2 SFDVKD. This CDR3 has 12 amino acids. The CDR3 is CATSQHGNTIYF. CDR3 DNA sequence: TGTGCCACCAGTCAACATGGAAACACCATATATTTT.

Here the CDR3 DNA reads TGTGCCAGCAGCCCCCACTCCGGGACAGGGTATCAGCCCCAGCATTTT. Encoded protein: CASSPHSGTGYQPQHF. The V and J genes are TRBV5-6 and TRBJ1-5; 9 bases agree with TRBD1. Germline CDR1 and CDR2: SGHDT and YYEEEE. The CDR3 consists of 16 residues. J was trimmed by 5 bases and V by 4 bases; bases with no gene match: 10.

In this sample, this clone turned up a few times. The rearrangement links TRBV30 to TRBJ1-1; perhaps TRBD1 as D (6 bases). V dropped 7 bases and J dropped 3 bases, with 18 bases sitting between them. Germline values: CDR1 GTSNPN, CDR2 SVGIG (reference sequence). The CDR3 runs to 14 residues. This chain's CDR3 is CALATGVLDTEAFF. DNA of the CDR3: TGTGCCTTGGCGACAGGTGTCCTGGACACTGAAGCTTTCTTT.

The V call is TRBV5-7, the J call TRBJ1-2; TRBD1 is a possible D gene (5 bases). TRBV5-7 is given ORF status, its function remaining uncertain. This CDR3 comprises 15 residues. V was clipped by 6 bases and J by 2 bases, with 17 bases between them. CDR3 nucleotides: TGTGCCAGCAAAACCCTGACAGTCGGGAACTATGGCTACACCTTC. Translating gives CASKTLTVGNYGYTF.

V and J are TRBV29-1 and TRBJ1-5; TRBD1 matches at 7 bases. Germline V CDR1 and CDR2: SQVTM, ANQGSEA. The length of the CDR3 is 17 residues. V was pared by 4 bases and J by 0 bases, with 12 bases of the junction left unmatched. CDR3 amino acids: CSVGVVGGSYSNQPQHF. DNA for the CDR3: TGCAGCGTTGGGGTGGTAGGGGGCAGTTATAGCAATCAGCCCCAGCATTTT.

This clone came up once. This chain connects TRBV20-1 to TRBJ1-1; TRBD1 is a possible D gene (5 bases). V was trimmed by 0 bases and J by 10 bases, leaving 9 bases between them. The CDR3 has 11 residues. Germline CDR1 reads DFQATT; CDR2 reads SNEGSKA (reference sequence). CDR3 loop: CSAREAGTAFF. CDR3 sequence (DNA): TGCAGTGCTAGAGAGGCGGGGACAGCTTTCTTT.

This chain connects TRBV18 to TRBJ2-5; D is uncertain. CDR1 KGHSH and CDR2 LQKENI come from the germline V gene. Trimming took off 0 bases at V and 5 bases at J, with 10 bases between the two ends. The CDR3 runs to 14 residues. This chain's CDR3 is CASSPPAPTETQYF. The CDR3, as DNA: TGTGCCAGCTCACCACCGGCCCCAACGGAGACCCAGTACTTC.

In DNA, the CDR3 is TGTGCCACCGCAAGCGGATACAATGAGCAGTTCTTC. Protein sequence: CATASGYNEQFF. The chain combines TRBV24-1 with TRBJ2-1, with TRBD2 as a possible D gene (5 bases). Trimming shortened V by 9 bases and J by 4 bases, and 9 bases separated the two germline ends. The CDR3 has 12 residues. The germline CDR1 and CDR2 sequences are KGHDR and SFDVKD.

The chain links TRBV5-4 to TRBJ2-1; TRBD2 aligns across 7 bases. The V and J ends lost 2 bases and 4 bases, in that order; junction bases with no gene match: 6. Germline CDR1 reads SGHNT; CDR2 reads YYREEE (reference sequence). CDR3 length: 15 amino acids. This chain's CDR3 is CASSFTGGGYNEQFF. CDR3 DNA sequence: TGTGCCAGCAGCTTTACGGGAGGAGGATACAATGAGCAGTTCTTC.

The chain's CDR3 is CSAQGFTETQYF. DNA for the CDR3: TGCAGCGCACAGGGCTTCACAGAGACCCAGTACTTC. The J gene is TRBJ2-5, the V gene TRBV29-1, with D perhaps TRBD1 (6 bases). Germline values: CDR1 SQVTM, CDR2 ANQGSEA. V dropped 7 bases and J dropped 4 bases, with 13 bases sitting between them. This CDR3 contains 12 residues.

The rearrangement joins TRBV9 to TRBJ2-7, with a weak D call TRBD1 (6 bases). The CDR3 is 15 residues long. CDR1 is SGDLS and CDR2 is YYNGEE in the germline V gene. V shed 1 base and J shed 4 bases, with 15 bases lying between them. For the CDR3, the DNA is TGTGCCAGCAGCGTAAAGGCAGGGGTCGGATACGAGCAGTACTTC. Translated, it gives CASSVKAGVGYEQYF.

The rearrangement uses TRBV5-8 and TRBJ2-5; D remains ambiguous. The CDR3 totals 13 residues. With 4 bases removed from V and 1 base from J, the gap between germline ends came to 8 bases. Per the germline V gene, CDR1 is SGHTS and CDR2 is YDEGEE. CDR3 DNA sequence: TGTGCCAGCAGCCTCGAGAGCCAAGAGACCCAGTACTTC. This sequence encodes CASSLESQETQYF.